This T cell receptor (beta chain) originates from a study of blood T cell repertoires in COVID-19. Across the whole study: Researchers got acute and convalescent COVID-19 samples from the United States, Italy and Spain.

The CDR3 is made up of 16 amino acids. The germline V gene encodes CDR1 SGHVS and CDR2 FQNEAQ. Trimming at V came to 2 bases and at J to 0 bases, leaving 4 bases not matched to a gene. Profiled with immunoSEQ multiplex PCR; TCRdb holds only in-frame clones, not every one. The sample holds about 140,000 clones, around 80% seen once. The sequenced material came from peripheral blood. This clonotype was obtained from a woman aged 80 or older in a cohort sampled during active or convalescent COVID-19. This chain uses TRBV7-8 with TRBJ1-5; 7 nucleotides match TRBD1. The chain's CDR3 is CASSLSPGGSNQPQHF. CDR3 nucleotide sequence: TGTGCCAGCAGCTTATCACCAGGGGGTAGCAATCAGCCCCAGCATTTT.